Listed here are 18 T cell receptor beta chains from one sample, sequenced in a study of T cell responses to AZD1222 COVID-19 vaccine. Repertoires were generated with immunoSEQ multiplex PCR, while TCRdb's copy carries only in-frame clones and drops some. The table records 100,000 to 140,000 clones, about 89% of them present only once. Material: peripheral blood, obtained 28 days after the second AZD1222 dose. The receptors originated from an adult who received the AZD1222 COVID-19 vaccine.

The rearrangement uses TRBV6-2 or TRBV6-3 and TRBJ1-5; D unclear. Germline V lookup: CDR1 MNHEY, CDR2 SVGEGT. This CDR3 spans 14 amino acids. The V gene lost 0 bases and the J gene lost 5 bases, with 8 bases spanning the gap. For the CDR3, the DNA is TGTGCCAGCAGTTACTCAGGTCCCCATCAGCCCCAGCATTTT. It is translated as CASSYSGPHQPQHF.

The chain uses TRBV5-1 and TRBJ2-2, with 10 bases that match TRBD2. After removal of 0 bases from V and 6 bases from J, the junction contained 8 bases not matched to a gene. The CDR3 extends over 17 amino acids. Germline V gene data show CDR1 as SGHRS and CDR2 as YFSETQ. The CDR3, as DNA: TGCGCCAGCAGCTTGGAGGCTAGCGGGAGTTCGGCCGGGGAGCTGTTTTTT. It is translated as CASSLEASGSSAGELFF.

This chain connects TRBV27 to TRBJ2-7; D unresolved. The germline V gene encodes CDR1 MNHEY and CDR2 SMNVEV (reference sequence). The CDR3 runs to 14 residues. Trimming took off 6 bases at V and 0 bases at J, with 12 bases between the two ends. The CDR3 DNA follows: TGTGCCAGCAGCCGTCGTACGAGCTCCTACGAGCAGTACTTC. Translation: CASSRRTSSYEQYF.

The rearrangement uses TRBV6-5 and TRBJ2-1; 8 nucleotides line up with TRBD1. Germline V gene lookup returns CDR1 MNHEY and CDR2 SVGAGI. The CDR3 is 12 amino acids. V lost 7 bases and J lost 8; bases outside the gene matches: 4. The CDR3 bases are TGTGCCAGCATGGCAGGGGGCTATGAGCAGTTCTTC. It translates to CASMAGGYEQFF.

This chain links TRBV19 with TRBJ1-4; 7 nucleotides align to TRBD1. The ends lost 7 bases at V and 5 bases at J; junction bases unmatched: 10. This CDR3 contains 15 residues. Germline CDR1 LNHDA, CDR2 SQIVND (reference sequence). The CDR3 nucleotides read TGTGCCAGTACCTCAGGGGGGCTCGGGAATGAAAAACTGTTTTTT. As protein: CASTSGGLGNEKLFF. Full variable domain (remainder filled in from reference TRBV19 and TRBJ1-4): DGGITQSPKYLFRKEGQNVTLSCEQNLNHDAMYWYRQDPGQGLRLIYYSQIVNDFQKGDIAEGYSVSREKKESFPLTVTSAQKNPTAFYLCASTSGGLGNEKLFFGSGTQLSVL.

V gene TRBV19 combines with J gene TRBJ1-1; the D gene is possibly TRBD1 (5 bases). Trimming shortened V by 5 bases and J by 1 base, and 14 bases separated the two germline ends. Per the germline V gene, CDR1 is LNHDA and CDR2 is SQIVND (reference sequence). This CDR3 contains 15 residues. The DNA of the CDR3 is TGTGCCAGTAGTCCCCCGGGGCTGTCGAACACTGAAGCTTTCTTT. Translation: CASSPPGLSNTEAFF. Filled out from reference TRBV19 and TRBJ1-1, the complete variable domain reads DGGITQSPKYLFRKEGQNVTLSCEQNLNHDAMYWYRQDPGQGLRLIYYSQIVNDFQKGDIAEGYSVSREKKESFPLTVTSAQKNPTAFYLCASSPPGLSNTEAFFGQGTRLTVV.

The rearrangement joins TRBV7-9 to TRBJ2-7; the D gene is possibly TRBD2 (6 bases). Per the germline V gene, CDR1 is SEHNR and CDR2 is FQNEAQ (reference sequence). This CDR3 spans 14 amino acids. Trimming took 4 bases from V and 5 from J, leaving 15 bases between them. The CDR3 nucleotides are TGTGCCAGCAGCTCTATGGGGAGGCAGGACGAGCAGTACTTC. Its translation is CASSSMGRQDEQYF.

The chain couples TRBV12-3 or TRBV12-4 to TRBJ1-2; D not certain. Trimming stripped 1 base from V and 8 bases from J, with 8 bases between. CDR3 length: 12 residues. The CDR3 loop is CASSLGTEGYTF. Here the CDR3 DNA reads TGTGCCAGCAGTTTAGGGACCGAGGGCTACACCTTC.

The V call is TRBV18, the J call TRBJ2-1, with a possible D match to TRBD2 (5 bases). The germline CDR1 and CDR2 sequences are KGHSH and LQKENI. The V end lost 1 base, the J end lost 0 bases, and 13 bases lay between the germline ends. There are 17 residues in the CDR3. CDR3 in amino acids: CASSPRGPTSSYNEQFF. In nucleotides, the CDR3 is TGTGCCAGCTCACCACGAGGCCCTACTAGCTCCTACAATGAGCAGTTCTTC.

The CDR3 bases are TGTGCCAGTAGTATAGGCAGGGTGAACACTGAAGCTTTCTTT. This sequence encodes CASSIGRVNTEAFF. V usage is TRBV19 and J usage is TRBJ1-1; TRBD1 is a possible D gene (5 bases). Germline CDR1 reads LNHDA; CDR2 reads SQIVND (reference sequence). The CDR3 length is 14 residues. V was trimmed by 1 base and J by 0 bases, leaving 6 bases between them.

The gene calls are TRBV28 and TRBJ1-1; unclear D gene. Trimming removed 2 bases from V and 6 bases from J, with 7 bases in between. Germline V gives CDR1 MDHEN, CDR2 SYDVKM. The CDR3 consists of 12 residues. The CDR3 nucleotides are TGTGCCAGCAGTTTACTGGGATCTGAAGCTTTCTTT. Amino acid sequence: CASSLLGSEAFF.

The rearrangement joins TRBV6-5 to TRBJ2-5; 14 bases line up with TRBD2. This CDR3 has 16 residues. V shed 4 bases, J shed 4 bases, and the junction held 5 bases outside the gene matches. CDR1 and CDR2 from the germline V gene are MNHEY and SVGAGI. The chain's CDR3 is CASSSTSGRARETQYF. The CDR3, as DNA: TGTGCCAGCAGTTCGACTAGCGGGAGGGCCAGAGAGACCCAGTACTTC.

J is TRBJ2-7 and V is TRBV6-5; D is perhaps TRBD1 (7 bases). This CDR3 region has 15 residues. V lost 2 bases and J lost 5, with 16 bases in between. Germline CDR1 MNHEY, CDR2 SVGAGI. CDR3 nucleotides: TGTGCCAGCAGTTACCGGGGGCCAGGGGGTAACGAGCAGTACTTC. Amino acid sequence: CASSYRGPGGNEQYF.

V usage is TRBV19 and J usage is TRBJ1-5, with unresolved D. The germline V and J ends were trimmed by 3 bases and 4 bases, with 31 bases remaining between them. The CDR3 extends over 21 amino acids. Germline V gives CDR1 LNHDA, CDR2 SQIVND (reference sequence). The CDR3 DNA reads TGTGCCAGTAGTATTCCGGGCGTGGCCGGGTTAGTTAAGATACGAAATCAGCCCCAGCATTTT. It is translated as CASSIPGVAGLVKIRNQPQHF. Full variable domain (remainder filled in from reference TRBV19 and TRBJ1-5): DGGITQSPKYLFRKEGQNVTLSCEQNLNHDAMYWYRQDPGQGLRLIYYSQIVNDFQKGDIAEGYSVSREKKESFPLTVTSAQKNPTAFYLCASSIPGVAGLVKIRNQPQHFGDGTRLSIL.

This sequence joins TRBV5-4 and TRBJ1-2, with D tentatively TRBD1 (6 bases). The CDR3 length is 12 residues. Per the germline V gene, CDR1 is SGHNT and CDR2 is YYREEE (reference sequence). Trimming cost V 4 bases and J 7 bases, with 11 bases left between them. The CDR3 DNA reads TGTGCCAGCAGCCTCGGGGGGGCTGGCTACACCTTC. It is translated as CASSLGGAGYTF.

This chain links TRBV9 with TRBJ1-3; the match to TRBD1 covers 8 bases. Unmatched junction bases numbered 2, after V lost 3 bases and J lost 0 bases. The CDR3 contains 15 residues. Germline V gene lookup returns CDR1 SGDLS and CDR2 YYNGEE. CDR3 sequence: CASSADRDSGNTIYF. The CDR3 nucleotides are TGTGCCAGCAGCGCGGACAGGGACTCTGGAAACACCATATATTTT.

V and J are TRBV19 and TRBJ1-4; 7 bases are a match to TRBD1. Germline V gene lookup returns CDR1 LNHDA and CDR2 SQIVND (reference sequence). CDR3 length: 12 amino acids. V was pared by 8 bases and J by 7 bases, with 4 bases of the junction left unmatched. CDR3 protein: CASGNRGEKLFF. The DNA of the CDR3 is TGTGCCAGTGGTAACAGGGGTGAAAAACTGTTTTTT.

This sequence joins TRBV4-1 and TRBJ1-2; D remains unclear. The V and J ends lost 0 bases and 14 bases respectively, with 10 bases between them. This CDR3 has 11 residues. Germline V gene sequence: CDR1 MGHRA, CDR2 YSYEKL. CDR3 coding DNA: TGCGCCAGCAGCCAAGATCGAAGGCCAACCTTC. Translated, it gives CASSQDRRPTF.